The 20 T cell receptor beta chains reported below all come from one sample, sequenced in a study of blood T cells in healthy people across ages. Using a J-beta primer mix together with a sample-barcoded 5' primer, a second PCR was run for about 6 to 11 cycles. TCRdb ran MiXCR on the 5' RACE reads and lists one entry per CDR3 protein. The sample lists 700,000 to 1,000,000 distinct CDR3 sequences; roughly 44% were seen once. The sample consisted of blood. All receptors derive from a man aged 55 to 69 in good health.

V usage is TRBV27 and J usage is TRBJ2-3, with 9 bases aligning to TRBD1. V shed 3 bases, J shed 4 bases, and the junction held 5 bases outside the gene matches. CDR1 MNHEY and CDR2 SMNVEV come from the germline V gene (reference sequence). The CDR3 runs 15 residues. For the CDR3, the DNA is TGTGCCAGCAGTTTCAAGGGACAGGGTCCAGATACGCAGTATTTT. Translated: CASSFKGQGPDTQYF.

The chain recombines TRBV5-1 with TRBJ1-1, with 7 positions matching TRBD1. CDR1 and CDR2 from the germline V gene are SGHRS and YFSETQ. This CDR3 is 13 amino acids long. V lost 0 bases to trimming and J lost 6 bases; unmatched junction nucleotides: 2. In DNA, the CDR3 is TGCGCCAGCAGCTTGGTCACAGGGGCTGAAGCTTTCTTT. Its translation: CASSLVTGAEAFF.

This rearrangement joins TRBV7-9 to TRBJ1-4; D not certain. With 0 bases removed from V and 11 bases from J, the gap between germline ends came to 16 bases. The CDR3 runs to 15 residues. Germline V lookup: CDR1 SEHNR, CDR2 FQNEAQ (reference sequence). The CDR3 loop reads CASSLATWRAGKLFF. CDR3 sequence (DNA): TGTGCCAGCAGCTTAGCAACGTGGAGAGCCGGGAAACTGTTTTTT.

In its sample, this clonotype was seen many times. This chain connects TRBV4-3 to TRBJ2-7; possibly TRBD1 or TRBD2 for D (5 bases each). In germline, CDR1 is LGHNA, CDR2 YSLEER. The CDR3 totals 16 residues. Trimming shortened V by 1 base and J by 0 bases, and 13 bases separated the two germline ends. CDR3 protein: CASSQGDGDSSYEQYF. CDR3 in DNA: TGCGCCAGCAGCCAAGGGGACGGAGACAGCTCCTACGAGCAGTACTTC.

Many counts were recorded for this clonotype. This sequence joins TRBV24-1 and TRBJ2-2; D is undetermined. The CDR3 length is 13 residues. CDR1 KGHDR and CDR2 SFDVKD come from the germline V gene. V was trimmed by 5 bases and J by 5 bases, leaving 8 bases between them. The CDR3 bases are TGTGCCACCAGTGCCCTAACAACCGGGGAGCTGTTTTTT. Translation: CATSALTTGELFF.

CDR3 in DNA: TGTGCCAGCAGTTATTCTGTACTCGCGAATTCACCCCTCCACTTT. Encoded protein: CASSYSVLANSPLHF. This rearrangement joins TRBV6-5 to TRBJ1-6; D ambiguous. V was pared by 3 bases and J by 7 bases, with 13 bases between. From germline, CDR1 is MNHEY and CDR2 SVGAGI. The CDR3 sequence is 15 residues long.

This clonotype was detected once. This chain connects TRBV4-3 to TRBJ1-4; 7 bases agree with TRBD1. The J segment lost 8 bases and the V segment lost 0 bases, leaving 6 bases of the junction unmatched. The germline V gene encodes CDR1 LGHNA and CDR2 YSLEER. This CDR3 comprises 15 residues. CDR3 coding DNA: TGCGCCAGCAGCCAAGAGGGCAGGGGGGAGGAAAAACTGTTTTTT. As protein: CASSQEGRGEEKLFF.

A note on this clonotype: One end of the junction fails to match germline, which may point to a read error. The chain uses TRBV4-3 and TRBJ1-2, with a possible D match to TRBD1 (5 bases). Germline CDR1 reads LGHNA; CDR2 reads YSLEER. The CDR3 is 13 residues long. In DNA, the CDR3 is TGCGCCAGCAGCCAGCAGGGAGTCTATGGCTGCACCTTC. Translated, it gives CASSQQGVYGCTF.

This clonotype has a handful of counts. The chain has TRBV7-2 and TRBJ2-6; possible D gene TRBD1, 6 bases. There are 20 residues in the CDR3. Deletions cut 5 bases from V and 0 bases from J, with 23 bases between. Germline V gene sequence: CDR1 SGHTA, CDR2 FQGNSA. The CDR3 loop reads CASSPRSGQKSPSGANVLTF. The CDR3, as DNA: TGTGCCAGCAGCCCCCGCTCCGGACAGAAGTCACCCTCTGGGGCCAACGTCCTGACTTTC.

J is TRBJ2-1 and V is TRBV5-1; weak D call: TRBD2 (5 bases). The CDR3 is 14 residues long. Germline CDR1 SGHRS, CDR2 YFSETQ. Deletions cut 0 bases from V and 7 bases from J, with 11 bases between. The CDR3: CASSLVAGVNEQFF. The DNA of the CDR3 is TGCGCCAGCAGCTTGGTGGCGGGTGTGAATGAGCAGTTCTTC.

In this sample, this clonotype turned up many times. The rearrangement uses TRBV12-3 or TRBV12-4 and TRBJ2-7; weak D call: TRBD2 (5 bases). The CDR3 has 12 residues. Trimming removed 6 bases at V and 6 bases at J, with 12 bases between. The CDR3 DNA is TGTGCCAGCAGCCCCGGGATAGTCGAGCAGTACTTC. The encoded protein is CASSPGIVEQYF.

Note on this clonotype: It may be a read error: a sequence one base away is much more abundant. The chain employs TRBV6-2 or TRBV6-3 and TRBJ2-5; D unclear. The CDR3 runs to 14 residues. Germline V CDR1 and CDR2: MNHEY, SVGEGT. V gave up 4 bases and J gave up 5 bases, with 14 bases separating them. The CDR3 bases are TGTGCCAGCAGTTTCGCAGGCGTACGGGAGACCCAGTACTTC. Translated: CASSFAGVRETQYF.

This chain joins TRBV7-3 and TRBJ2-7; 7 bases are shared with TRBD1. There are 12 residues in the CDR3. Germline lookup yields CDR1 SGHTA and CDR2 FQGTGA. The trim removed 5 bases at V and 7 bases at J, leaving 5 bases unmatched. CDR3 in amino acids: CASSHRGNEQYF. The CDR3 nucleotides read TGTGCCAGCAGCCACAGGGGCAATGAGCAGTACTTC.

The rearrangement uses TRBV10-3 and TRBJ1-1; D ambiguous. The germline V gene has CDR1 ENHRY and CDR2 SYGVKD. The CDR3 is made up of 13 amino acids. Trimming pared 0 bases from V and 1 base from J, leaving 3 bases between. The CDR3 DNA reads as TGTGCCATCAGTGAGTCGACGAACACTGAAGCTTTCTTT. Protein product: CAISESTNTEAFF.

This clonotype was seen only a few times. This chain links TRBV12-3 or TRBV12-4 with TRBJ2-7; no clear D. The CDR3 has 14 residues. V lost 6 bases and J lost 5, with 17 bases in between. The CDR3 nucleotides are TGTGCCAGCAGCCGTCGTGGGCCTCCCGACGAGCAGTACTTC. Translation gives CASSRRGPPDEQYF.

The chain uses TRBV28 and TRBJ2-7; 9 bases agree with TRBD1. Trimming removed 5 bases from V and 5 bases from J; junction bases left unmatched: 13. Germline V gene sequence: CDR1 MDHEN, CDR2 SYDVKM. This CDR3 is 16 amino acids long. CDR3 sequence reads: CASSPNPGQGPNEQYF. CDR3 DNA sequence: TGTGCCAGCAGTCCAAATCCGGGACAGGGACCTAACGAGCAGTACTTC.

V gene TRBV4-1 combines with J gene TRBJ2-3; the D gene could be TRBD1 or TRBD2 (7 bases each). Germline V gene sequence: CDR1 MGHRA, CDR2 YSYEKL. V lost 4 bases and J lost 2, with 28 bases in between. CDR3 length: 20 residues. In DNA form, the CDR3 reads TGCGCCAGCAGCCGATCCGGGACAGAACTAGGAGGGGGGGTCACAGATACGCAGTATTTT. Translated: CASSRSGTELGGGVTDTQYF.

In its sample, this clonotype was seen a few times. The chain employs TRBV20-1 and TRBJ1-6; 7 positions match TRBD1. Germline CDR1 DFQATT, CDR2 SNEGSKA (reference sequence). The CDR3 extends over 15 amino acids. Germline trimming cut 0 bases from V and 7 bases from J; bases unmatched to any gene: 6. CDR3 sequence reads: CSARDWGQTNSPLHF. CDR3 nucleotides: TGCAGTGCTAGAGATTGGGGACAGACAAATTCACCCCTCCACTTT.

Turning to this clonotype: Given the absence of the conserved phenylalanine or tryptophan at the CDR3 end, a read error is likely. The CDR3 nucleotides read TGCAGTGCCAGCTACGAGCAGTACTTG. Protein sequence: CSASYEQYL. This chain joins TRBV20-1 and TRBJ2-7; D call uncertain. The germline V gene has CDR1 DFQATT and CDR2 SNEGSKA (reference sequence). CDR3 length: 9 residues. Trimming pared 6 bases from V and 3 bases from J, leaving 3 bases between.

The chain has TRBV6-2 or TRBV6-3 and TRBJ2-4; 8 nucleotides match TRBD1. The J call is doubtful: the DNA matches TRBJ2-7 better. The germline CDR1 and CDR2 sequences are MNHEY and SVGEGT. The CDR3 runs 17 residues. CDR3 nucleotide sequence: TGTGCCAGCAGTTACCCACTCATTGGGACAGGAGGCTACGAGCAGTACTTC. Translating it yields CASSYPLIGTGGYEQYF.